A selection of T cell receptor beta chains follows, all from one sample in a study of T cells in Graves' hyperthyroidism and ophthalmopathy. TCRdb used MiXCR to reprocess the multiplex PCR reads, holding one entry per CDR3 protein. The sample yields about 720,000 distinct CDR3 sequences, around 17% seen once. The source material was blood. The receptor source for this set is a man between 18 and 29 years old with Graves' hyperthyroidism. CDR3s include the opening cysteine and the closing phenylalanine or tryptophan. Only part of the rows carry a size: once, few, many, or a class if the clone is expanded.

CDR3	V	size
CASSSTGGGDTQYF	TRBV7-2	few
CASSLRGTGTAFF	TRBV27	-
CSARDEIEEHPNQPQHF	TRBV20-1	-
CASSLFYSGEYEQYF	TRBV7-6	many
CASSSEKRWDYGYNEQFF	TRBV5-6	few
CASSQRVAGGLDTQYF	TRBV3-1	many
CASSLLREAMDTQYF	TRBV7-8	once
CASIGVHLSSYNSPLHF	TRBV28	-
CATNYPGESYEQYF	TRBV6-2/TRBV6-3	few
CSARDRRSNTEAFF	TRBV20-1	many
CASSRGVGETQYF	TRBV12-3/TRBV12-4	-
CASSLTRVWSSYEQYF	TRBV7-2	few
CATSRGGRTNTEAFF	TRBV15	-
CASSFGSPYEQYF	TRBV28	many
CASSFREGGYTF	TRBV13	few
CASSLHNGGPGLALLPGTGELFF	TRBV7-3	once
CSACRTSEYQETQYF	TRBV20-1	many
CASSYAGTGGGYTF	TRBV11-2	-
CSARGGAGVFNEQFF	TRBV20-1	-
CAISEEPGQQETQYF	TRBV10-3	few
CASTKRGPRNEQFF	TRBV6-1	-
CASSYSEGAFTEAFF	TRBV11-3	few
CASSPTGINTQYF	TRBV14	-
CAISSGTSGGGETQYF	TRBV10-3	many
CASSQVGGAQYF	TRBV3-1	many
CASTHLFRESTEAFF	TRBV6-1	few
CASRVREASYEQYF	TRBV28	many
CASSYSSHNEQFF	TRBV6-6	-
CASTLGQGGEQYF	TRBV2	-
CASSQGVWGAGQPQHF	TRBV4-1	-
CSAAPSSYEQYF	TRBV20-1	few
CATSRGLRPTQYF	TRBV15	-
CAITKGAGANVLTF	TRBV7-2	few
CAISGDGGQGAYEQYF	TRBV10-3	-
CASSFRDPNEKLFF	TRBV13	-
CASSQGGLYTEAFF	TRBV3-1	many
CATSDSIWGSEAFF	TRBV24-1	few
CASSPRSGANTGELFF	TRBV18	many
CASRRLTSGSSYEQYF	TRBV7-9	many
CASSLTGGARTDTQYF	TRBV7-3	many
CSVESQGSTGELFF	TRBV29-1	few
CASSQGPGQESYNEQFF	TRBV4-1	-
CASSLDGTVHYGYTF	TRBV11-3	many
CASTLQLNTEAFF	TRBV7-8	many
CASSRGTGGDTDTQYF	TRBV7-3	few
CSARAIGINGYTF	TRBV20-1	-
CASSVGDRGVTEAFF	TRBV5-1	-
CASSMNSSPKNIQYF	TRBV19	many
CASSTLDRDGNTIYF	TRBV19	-
CSAGDRGSYGYTF	TRBV20-1	-
CASSSSGPRDEQFF	TRBV3-1	once
CASSERTGGYTDTQYF	TRBV2	-
CASSLGDTKLFF	TRBV12-3/TRBV12-4	many
CASSWGLAGLQETQYF	TRBV12-3/TRBV12-4	many
CASSFPGQSNVLTF	TRBV28	-